This T cell receptor beta chain stems from a study of beta chain features in type 1 diabetes. Findings and limits, study-wide: In every one of the four CD4+ subsets, TCRB CDR3s were moderately but significantly shorter in Type 1 diabetes patients. Sequencing used cDNA, and cells with high TCR expression could therefore be over-represented. In type 1 diabetes patients, VDJ junctions had fewer insertions; deletions at these junctions were more frequent.

A CD45RO/CCR7/CD25/CD127/CD95/CD27 panel sorted naive, central memory, regulatory and stem cell-like memory CD4+ cells. With regard to this clone: Its antigen is currently unknown. One end of the junction does not line up with germline, which may come from a read error.

Since all of the isolated RNA was reverse transcribed, expressed TCRB transcripts were what got sequenced. The assay was immunoSEQ multiplex PCR, and TCRdb's table has in-frame clones only and misses some. The table includes roughly 100,000 clones, under 30% detected once. Looked up from germline, CDR1 is MDHEN and CDR2 is SYDVKM. The CDR3 covers 12 residues. The J gene is TRBJ2-1, the V gene TRBV28; TRBD1 aligns across 7 bases. This receptor was identified in a woman between 18 and 30 years old with type 1 diabetes. The sequencing sample was made of central memory CD4+ T cells from blood. CDR3 bases: TGTGCCAGCAGTGCCCGGGACAGTCAAGGGCTCTTC. Protein product: CASSARDSQGLF. The entire variable domain, with the rest obtained from reference TRBV28 and TRBJ2-1, is as follows: DVKVTQSSRYLVKRTGEKVFLECVQDMDHENMFWYRQDPGLGLRLIYFSYDVKMKEKGDIPEGYSVSREKKERFSLILESASTNQTSMYLCASSARDSQGLFGPGTRLTVL.